This T cell receptor beta chain was recorded in a study of Graves' ophthalmopathy and Graves' hyperthyroidism. Amplification of TCR beta CDR3 regions used RNA transcripts. HTBI primers served in a first-round RT-PCR, which a second-round multiplex PCR followed. MiXCR was run by TCRdb on the multiplex PCR reads, yielding one entry per CDR3 protein. The data show more than 1,000,000 distinct CDR3 sequences, 35% to 40% seen once. Recruitment covered hyperthyroidism patients aged 18 to 65 whose new diagnosis was of under 2 months' duration. Each diagnosis was determined on the basis of clinical symptoms, serum thyroxine, TRAb, thyroid ultrasound and orbital computed tomography. This clonotype was seen a few times. Its antigen is currently unknown. The CDR3 covers 17 residues. The germline V gene encodes CDR1 SGDLS and CDR2 YYNGEE. Trimming took 4 bases from V and 4 from J, leaving 18 bases between them.

Whole-study findings and limits: Blood also contained most of the expanded thyroid clonotypes above 0.001 frequency. Between ophthalmopathy and stable hyperthyroidism, a 13-signature model drew a separation with nearly 90% sensitivity and around 80% specificity.

Sample: peripheral blood or thyroid tissue (not recorded which). The source is an adult man with Graves' hyperthyroidism. The rearrangement uses TRBV9 and TRBJ2-6, with a possible D match to TRBD1 (6 bases). CDR3 DNA sequence: TGTGCCAGCAGCCGAAATACAGGGTTGTACGGGGCCAACGTCCTGACTTTC. Translated, it gives CASSRNTGLYGANVLTF.